This T cell receptor beta chain was obtained from a study of T cell clonality in common variable immunodeficiency. General study points: Fewer deletions and N-nucleotide insertions were reportedly seen in common variable immunodeficiency TCR beta sequences.

Using immunoSEQ multiplex PCR, the repertoire was profiled, and TCRdb retains in-frame clones only, with some absent. The profile covers 51,000 or so clones, none occurring a single time. The V gene's germline CDR1 is SGHRS and CDR2 YFSETQ. The CDR3 length is 16 residues. The V and J ends lost 5 bases and 6 bases, in that order; junction bases with no gene match: 12. This clone has at least ten counts. Its antigen is still unknown. Read sequence stops 3 residues before the CDR3 end, and the germline J gene provides the missing end. J is TRBJ2-3 and V is TRBV5-1, with TRBD2 identical over 10 bases. This sequence was found in a person aged 18 to 75 in good health. The sample was peripheral blood mononuclear cells. CDR3 region: CASSNVLAGASDTQYF. CDR3 DNA, as far as it was read: TGCGCCAGCAGTAATGTTCTAGCGGGAGCATCGGATACG.